The clone carrying this T cell receptor (beta chain) was seen only a few times. The sample belongs to a study of blood T cell repertoires in COVID-19. Original methodology: Counts of nucleated cells, estimated from reference gene primer amplification, were obtained. Some clones are missing from TCRdb's copy, which holds only in-frame ones; the method was immunoSEQ multiplex PCR. That table gives V, J and clone size, and the DNA gave D and trimming. The profile shows roughly 400,000 clones, nearly 90% of them singletons. In the 2 weeks before study entry, exposed participants met a COVID-19 case, which was PCR-confirmed or clinician-diagnosed. Germline lookup yields CDR1 SGHTA and CDR2 FQGNSA. The CDR3 runs 15 residues. Trimming took 5 bases from V and 3 from J; bases not matched to a gene: 7.

The source is a woman under 30 who had been exposed to COVID-19. Sequencing was carried out using PBMCs or T cells enriched from blood (not recorded which). This sequence joins TRBV7-2 and TRBJ2-5, with TRBD1 matching 9 bases. CDR3 sequence (DNA): TGTGCCAGCAGCCCGAAGGGACAGGGAAAAGAGACCCAGTACTTC. Its protein is CASSPKGQGKETQYF.